This TCR beta chain was identified in a study of T-cell reconstitution after alpha-beta-depleted transplantation in children. This sample's TCRbeta library carried unique molecular identifier barcodes. TCRdb ran MiXCR on the PCR reads and lists one entry per CDR3 protein. The sample records more than 450,000 distinct CDR3 sequences, 15% to 20% being singletons. Sequencing was performed on PBMCs from the stem cell graft donor, taken from the stem cell graft. The source is a human donor who donated a stem cell graft to a child with acute lymphoblastic leukemia.

The CDR3 loop is CASSPSGQVLSYEQYF. Here the CDR3 DNA reads TGTGCCAGCTCACCCTCAGGACAGGTTCTCTCCTACGAGCAGTACTTC. This chain connects TRBV18 to TRBJ2-7, with 7 bases fitting TRBD1. V lost 3 bases and J lost 0; bases outside the gene matches: 8. Germline values: CDR1 KGHSH, CDR2 LQKENI. The CDR3 spans 16 residues.